This T cell receptor (beta chain) was identified in a study of cytomegalovirus exposure and HLA in healthy donors. A remark on this clone: Its antigen is not identified.

Use of 60 Vbeta and 13 Jbeta primers characterized the PCR. The repertoire was sequenced with immunoSEQ multiplex PCR; TCRdb's copy has only in-frame clones and lacks some. The sample records more than 95,000 clones, roughly three quarters being singletons. Whole-study results and caveats: HLA alleles were associated with 18,000 or so TCR beta sequences in a later analysis at 0.05 false discovery rate. Beyond CMV serostatus, there was no information to go on about immune exposure. Reports showed the classifier diagnosing cytomegalovirus status with high specificity and sensitivity.

Specimen: PBMCs. The receptor comes from a man aged 50 to 59 in good health and CMV-seropositive.

CDR3 loop: CASSPDRGNTEAFF. In nucleotides, the CDR3 is TGTGCCAGCTCACCGGACAGGGGGAACACTGAAGCTTTCTTT. V gene TRBV18 combines with J gene TRBJ1-1; 9 nucleotides match TRBD1. Trimming removed 3 bases from V and 1 base from J; junction bases left unmatched: 0. Germline V CDR1 and CDR2: KGHSH, LQKENI. The CDR3 sequence is 14 residues long.